This T cell receptor (beta chain) derives from a study of cytomegalovirus exposure and HLA in healthy donors. On this clone itself: Its antigen is unknown.

Trimming took 2 bases from V and 2 from J; bases not matched to a gene: 11. The CDR3 is 20 amino acids. Germline V gives CDR1 MGHRA, CDR2 YSYEKL. Amplification used 60 Vbeta primers and 13 Jbeta primers. Measured with immunoSEQ multiplex PCR; TCRdb has only the in-frame clones, and not every one. This table has around 240,000 clones, about 80% appearing once. General study findings and limits: It was taken for granted in presence/absence analyses that sequencing depth across donors was roughly uniform. As a later analysis showed, a missense DCLRE1C variant was linked to trimming of TCR beta V- and J-genes. Immune exposure was documented only through CMV serostatus. There were reportedly fewer N-insertions in an Asian-associated ancestry cluster than the roughly 670-donor mean, in a later analysis.

Input material: PBMCs. The rearrangement links TRBV4-1 to TRBJ2-3, with 15 bases lining up with TRBD2. This sequence was found in a woman between 40 and 55 years old in good health and CMV-seropositive. CDR3 residues: CASSQPGLAGGNVITDTQYF. CDR3 coding DNA: TGCGCCAGCAGCCAACCGGGACTAGCGGGAGGCAATGTAATCACAGATACGCAGTATTTT.